The clone carrying this T cell receptor (beta chain) was seen only a few times. Its antigen is currently unknown. This sample is drawn from a study of identical twins' blood T cells. On the study more broadly: Roughly 6 alpha and about six beta libraries together yielded tens of millions of reads. Findings and caveats of the study: Top TCRbeta clonotypes were shared more with twin than unrelated donors. Out-of-frame TCRbeta clonotypes reportedly had markedly more similar V usage in twins than unrelated donors.

This CDR3 has 17 amino acids. Trimming pared 0 bases from V and 0 bases from J, leaving 14 bases between. Germline V lookup: CDR1 LGHNA, CDR2 YSLEER. TCR cDNA libraries came from RNA via a modified published protocol. TCRdb re-derived calls from the 5' RACE reads in MiXCR, one entry per CDR3 protein. This sample carries about 370,000 distinct CDR3 sequences, approximately 30% of them seen once, and the ten largest clones take approximately 6.6%. Sequenced: PBMCs. This clonotype originated in a woman aged 18 to 50 in good health. The genes are TRBV4-3 and TRBJ1-2; no definite D call. In DNA, the CDR3 is TGCGCCAGCAGCCAAGAGGCGGTCCTCCCTACTAACTATGGCTACACCTTC. The encoded protein is CASSQEAVLPTNYGYTF.